Listed below are T cell receptor beta chains from one sample, sequenced in a study of cytomegalovirus exposure and HLA in healthy donors. TCRdb's table, derived via immunoSEQ multiplex PCR, lists solely in-frame clones and lacks some. The sample has 120,000 or so clones, 70% to 90% seen once; the top ten hold 1.5% to 2%. Sequencing was performed on PBMCs. These receptors came from a woman aged 18 to 35 in good health and CMV-seronegative. Each CDR3 is given with its conserved first and last residue. Each record gives: CDR3 DNA, CDR3 protein, V gene, J gene, D gene. The D gene is left open where the match is weak.

CDR3nt: TGTGCCAGCACCTTAGGACTAGTTGACAATGAGCAGTTCTTC
CDR3aa: CASTLGLVDNEQFF
v_gene: TRBV11-2
j_gene: TRBJ2-1
d_gene: TRBD2

CDR3nt: TGTGCCAGCAGTTTGGGCATTAGCAATCAGCCCCAGCATTTT
CDR3aa: CASSLGISNQPQHF
v_gene: TRBV28
j_gene: TRBJ1-5
d_gene: NA

CDR3nt: TGTGCCAGCAGACGACTAGCGGGGGGCCGGGAGACCCAGTACTTC
CDR3aa: CASRRLAGGRETQYF
v_gene: TRBV28
j_gene: TRBJ2-5
d_gene: TRBD2

CDR3nt: TGTGCCAGCAGAATAGACAGGGGTGGCCGTGAAAAACTGTTTTTT
CDR3aa: CASRIDRGGREKLFF
v_gene: TRBV2
j_gene: TRBJ1-4
d_gene: TRBD1

CDR3nt: TGTGCCAGCAGTGGGCAGGGACTAGCGGGAATACAAGAGACCCAGTACTTC
CDR3aa: CASSGQGLAGIQETQYF
v_gene: TRBV2
j_gene: TRBJ2-5
d_gene: TRBD2

CDR3nt: TGTGCCAGTAGTCCCCGGGTAGGAACCACGGGATCGTACTTC
CDR3aa: CASSPRVGTTGSYF
v_gene: TRBV19
j_gene: TRBJ2-7
d_gene: NA

CDR3nt: TGTGCCAGCAGTGAAAGTGATAGCTCCTACAATGAGCAGTTCTTC
CDR3aa: CASSESDSSYNEQFF
v_gene: TRBV6-1
j_gene: TRBJ2-1
d_gene: NA

CDR3nt: TGTGCCTGGAGTGACAGCTTCAGCAATCAGCCCCAGCATTTT
CDR3aa: CAWSDSFSNQPQHF
v_gene: TRBV30
j_gene: TRBJ1-5
d_gene: NA

CDR3nt: TGTGCCAGCACGGACAGCTACAATGAGCAGTTCTTC
CDR3aa: CASTDSYNEQFF
v_gene: TRBV28
j_gene: TRBJ2-1
d_gene: NA

CDR3nt: TGTGCCAGCAGCACACTAGCGGGGGGGCTATACGAGCAGTACTTC
CDR3aa: CASSTLAGGLYEQYF
v_gene: TRBV28
j_gene: TRBJ2-7
d_gene: TRBD2

CDR3nt: TGTGCCAGCAGCTTAGAACAGGGGTACGAGCAGTACTTC
CDR3aa: CASSLEQGYEQYF
v_gene: TRBV7-9
j_gene: TRBJ2-7
d_gene: TRBD1

CDR3nt: TGTGCCAGCAGCTTACGAGTGGACAGGGTCGACGAGCAGTACTTC
CDR3aa: CASSLRVDRVDEQYF
v_gene: TRBV7-6
j_gene: TRBJ2-7
d_gene: TRBD1

CDR3nt: TGTGCCTGGAGGGGACAGGGGGTAAACTACGAGCAGTACTTC
CDR3aa: CAWRGQGVNYEQYF
v_gene: TRBV30
j_gene: TRBJ2-7
d_gene: TRBD1

CDR3nt: TGTGCCAGTAGTACCCGGGACAGGAAAGGTGGACTGTTTTTT
CDR3aa: CASSTRDRKGGLFF
v_gene: TRBV19
j_gene: TRBJ1-4
d_gene: TRBD1